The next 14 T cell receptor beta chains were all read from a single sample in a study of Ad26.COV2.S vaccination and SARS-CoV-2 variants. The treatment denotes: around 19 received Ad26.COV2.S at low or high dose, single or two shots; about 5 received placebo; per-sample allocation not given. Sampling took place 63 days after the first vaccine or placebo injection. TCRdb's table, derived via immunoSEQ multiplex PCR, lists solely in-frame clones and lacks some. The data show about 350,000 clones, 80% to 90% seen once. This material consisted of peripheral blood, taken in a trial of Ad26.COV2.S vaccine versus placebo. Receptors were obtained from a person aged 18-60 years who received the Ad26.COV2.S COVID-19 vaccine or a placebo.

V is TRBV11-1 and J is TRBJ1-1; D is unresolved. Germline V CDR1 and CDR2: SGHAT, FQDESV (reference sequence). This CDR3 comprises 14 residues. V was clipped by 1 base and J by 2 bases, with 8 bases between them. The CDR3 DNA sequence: TGTGCCAGCAGCTTAGGACGGACTAACACTGAAGCTTTCTTT. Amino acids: CASSLGRTNTEAFF.

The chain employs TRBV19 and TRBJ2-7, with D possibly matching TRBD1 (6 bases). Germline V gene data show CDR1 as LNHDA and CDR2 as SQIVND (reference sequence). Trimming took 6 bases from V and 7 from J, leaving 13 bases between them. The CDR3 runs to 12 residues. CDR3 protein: CASRLQGEEQYF. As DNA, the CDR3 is TGTGCCAGTAGACTACAGGGAGAAGAGCAGTACTTC.

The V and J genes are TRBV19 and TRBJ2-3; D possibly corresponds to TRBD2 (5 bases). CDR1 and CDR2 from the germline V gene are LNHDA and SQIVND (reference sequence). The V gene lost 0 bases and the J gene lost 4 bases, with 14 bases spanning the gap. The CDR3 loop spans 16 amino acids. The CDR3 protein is CASSIDLRAGADTQYF. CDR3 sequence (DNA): TGTGCCAGTAGTATAGATCTGAGAGCCGGGGCAGATACGCAGTATTTT.

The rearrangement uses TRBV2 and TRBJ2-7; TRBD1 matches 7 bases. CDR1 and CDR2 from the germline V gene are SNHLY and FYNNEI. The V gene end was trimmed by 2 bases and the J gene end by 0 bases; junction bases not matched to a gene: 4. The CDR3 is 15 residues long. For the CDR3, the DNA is TGTGCCAGCAGTGAATGGACAGGCAGCTCCTACGAGCAGTACTTC. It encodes CASSEWTGSSYEQYF.

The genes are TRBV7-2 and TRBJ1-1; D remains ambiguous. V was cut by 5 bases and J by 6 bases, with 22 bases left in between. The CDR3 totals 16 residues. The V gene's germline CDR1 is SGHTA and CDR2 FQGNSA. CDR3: CASSPRGRGSYAEAFF. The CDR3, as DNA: TGTGCCAGCAGCCCCCGAGGGAGAGGTAGTTACGCTGAAGCTTTCTTT. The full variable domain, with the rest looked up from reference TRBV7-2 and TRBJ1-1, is GAGVSQSPSNKVTEKGKDVELRCDPISGHTALYWYRQSLGQGLEFLIYFQGNSAPDKSGLPSDRFSAERTGGSVSTLTIQRTQQEDSAVYLCASSPRGRGSYAEAFFGQGTRLTVV.

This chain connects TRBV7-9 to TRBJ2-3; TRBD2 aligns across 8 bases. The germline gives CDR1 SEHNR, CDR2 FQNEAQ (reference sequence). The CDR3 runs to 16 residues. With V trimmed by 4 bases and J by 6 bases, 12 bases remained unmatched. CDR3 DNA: TGTGCCAGCAGCTCCGGGGGCGGGAGGTTCGAGGATACGCAGTATTTT. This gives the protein CASSSGGGRFEDTQYF. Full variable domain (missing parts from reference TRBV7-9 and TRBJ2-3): DTGVSQNPRHKITKRGQNVTFRCDPISEHNRLYWYRQTLGQGPEFLTYFQNEAQLEKSRLLSDRFSAERPKGSFSTLEIQRTEQGDSAMYLCASSSGGGRFEDTQYFGPGTRLTVL.

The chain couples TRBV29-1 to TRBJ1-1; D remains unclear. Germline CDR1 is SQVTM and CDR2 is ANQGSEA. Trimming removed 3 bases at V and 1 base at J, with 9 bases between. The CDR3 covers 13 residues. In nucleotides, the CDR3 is TGCAGCGTTGACGTGGCAGGGAACACTGAAGCTTTCTTT. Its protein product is CSVDVAGNTEAFF.

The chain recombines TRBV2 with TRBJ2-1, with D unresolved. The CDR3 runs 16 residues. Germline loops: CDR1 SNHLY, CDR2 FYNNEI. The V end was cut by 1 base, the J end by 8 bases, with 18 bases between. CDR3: CASSEERRSSRYEQFF. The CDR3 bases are TGTGCCAGCAGTGAAGAGAGACGGTCGAGTAGGTATGAGCAGTTCTTC. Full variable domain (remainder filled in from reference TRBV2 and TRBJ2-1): EPEVTQTPSHQVTQMGQEVILRCVPISNHLYFYWYRQILGQKVEFLVSFYNNEISEKSEIFDDQFSVERPDGSNFTLKIRSTKLEDSAMYFCASSEERRSSRYEQFFGPGTRLTVL.

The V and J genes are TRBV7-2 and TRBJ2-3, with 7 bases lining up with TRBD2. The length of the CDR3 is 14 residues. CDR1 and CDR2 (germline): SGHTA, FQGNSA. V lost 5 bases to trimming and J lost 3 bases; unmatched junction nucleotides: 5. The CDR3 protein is CASSPWTRTDTQYF. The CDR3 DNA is TGTGCCAGCAGCCCCTGGACTAGAACAGATACGCAGTATTTT.

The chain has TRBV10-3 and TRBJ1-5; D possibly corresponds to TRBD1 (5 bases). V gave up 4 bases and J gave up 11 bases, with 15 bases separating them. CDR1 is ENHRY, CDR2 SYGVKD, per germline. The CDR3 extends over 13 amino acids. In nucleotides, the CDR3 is TGTGCCATCAGTGGGTCGTCCGAGACAGCCCAGCATTTT. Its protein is CAISGSSETAQHF.

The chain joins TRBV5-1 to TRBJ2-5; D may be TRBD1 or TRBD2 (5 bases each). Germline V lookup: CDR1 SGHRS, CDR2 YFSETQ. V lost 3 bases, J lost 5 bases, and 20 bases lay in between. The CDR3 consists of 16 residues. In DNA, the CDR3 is TGCGCCAGCAGCTCCGACGGGGCAGGGCTCATTGAGACCCAGTACTTC. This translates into CASSSDGAGLIETQYF.

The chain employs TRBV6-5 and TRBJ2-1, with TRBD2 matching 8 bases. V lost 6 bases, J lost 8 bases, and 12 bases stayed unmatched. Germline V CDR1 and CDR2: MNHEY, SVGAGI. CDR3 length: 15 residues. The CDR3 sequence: CASRAAAGGGDEQFF. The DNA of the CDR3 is TGTGCCAGCAGAGCAGCGGCGGGGGGTGGTGATGAGCAGTTCTTC.

The CDR3 region has the DNA TGCGCCAGCAGCTTGGCGGGACTAGCGGGAGGGCCGAGCACCGGGGAGCTGTTTTTT. Its protein product is CASSLAGLAGGPSTGELFF. The V call is TRBV5-1, the J call TRBJ2-2, with 16 bases aligning to TRBD2. This CDR3 contains 19 residues. With V trimmed by 0 bases and J by 4 bases, 6 bases remained unmatched. Germline V gene data show CDR1 as SGHRS and CDR2 as YFSETQ.

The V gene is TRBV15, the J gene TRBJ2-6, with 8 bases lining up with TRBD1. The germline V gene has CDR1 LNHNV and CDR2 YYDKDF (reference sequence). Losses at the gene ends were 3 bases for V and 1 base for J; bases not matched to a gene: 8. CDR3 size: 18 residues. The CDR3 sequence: CATSRRTGSESGANVLTF. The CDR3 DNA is TGTGCCACCAGCAGGCGGACAGGGTCTGAATCTGGGGCCAACGTCCTGACTTTC.